These 17 T cell receptor beta chains were sequenced from one sample in a study of T cells in Graves' hyperthyroidism and ophthalmopathy (dated by TCRdb to about 2019). Library method: multiplex PCR. TCRdb records Illumina HiSeq 2000 as the sequencer. TCR beta CDR3 regions were amplified from RNA transcripts. The first round of RT-PCR for the TCR CDR3 was performed with the HTBI primer set and the Qiagen OneStep RT-PCR kit. TCRdb's own reprocessing of the public reads used fastp at Q25 and MiXCR and kept productive beta chains. Duplicate CDR3 protein sequences are folded into a single record with the most common DNA and genes. In all, the sample holds 500,000 to 700,000 distinct CDR3 sequences, and approximately 15% of those were seen once. The ten most abundant clones make up 15% to 20% of the sample. The specimen sequenced was blood. These receptors came from a woman between 18 and 29 years old with Graves' hyperthyroidism.

Here the CDR3 reads CASRLPPHPASNSPLHF. The CDR3 DNA sequence: TGTGCCAGCAGACTCCCACCCCACCCGGCGAGTAATTCACCCCTCCACTTT. V and J are TRBV6-1 and TRBJ1-6; D remains unclear. Germline CDR1 MNHNS, CDR2 SASEGT. With 6 bases removed from V and 6 bases from J, the gap between germline ends came to 21 bases. This CDR3 has 17 amino acids.

V usage is TRBV2 and J usage is TRBJ2-7; 11 nucleotides line up with TRBD2. With V trimmed by 1 base and J by 3 bases, 2 bases remained unmatched. The germline CDR1 and CDR2 sequences are SNHLY and FYNNEI. The CDR3 is made up of 15 amino acids. This CDR3 reads CASSEETSGSYEQYF. As DNA, the CDR3 is TGTGCCAGCAGTGAAGAAACTAGCGGGAGCTACGAGCAGTACTTC.

The genes are TRBV12-3 or TRBV12-4 and TRBJ1-6; D gene uncertain. Trimming took off 4 bases at V and 7 bases at J, with 20 bases between the two ends. This CDR3 comprises 17 residues. The CDR3 reads CASSSEETRWRNSPLHF. CDR3 sequence (DNA): TGTGCCAGCAGTTCAGAGGAGACCCGGTGGAGAAATTCACCCCTCCACTTT.

This clonotype was seen a handful of times. This sequence joins TRBV20-1 and TRBJ1-6; 7 bases align to TRBD1. The CDR3 sequence is 14 residues long. After removal of 4 bases from V and 7 bases from J, the junction contained 7 bases not matched to a gene. Germline V lookup: CDR1 DFQATT, CDR2 SNEGSKA (reference sequence). The DNA for the CDR3 is TGCAGTGCTACGCGTACAGGGGTAAATTCACCCCTCCACTTT. Translation gives CSATRTGVNSPLHF.

This clonotype was counted ten times or more. The CDR3 bases are TGTGCCAGCAGTTTTTTGACGGGAGGAGGGGCCGGGGAGCTGTTTTTT. This gives the protein CASSFLTGGGAGELFF. V and J are TRBV27 and TRBJ2-2, with 7 bases fitting TRBD2. From germline, CDR1 is MNHEY and CDR2 SMNVEV (reference sequence). The CDR3 length is 16 residues. Trimming took 3 bases from V and 6 from J; bases not matched to a gene: 10.

In its sample, this clonotype was seen many times. This chain connects TRBV6-2 or TRBV6-3 to TRBJ2-5, with D hard to call. This CDR3 is 10 amino acids long. Germline CDR1 reads MNHEY; CDR2 reads SVGEGT. With 8 bases removed from V and 4 bases from J, the gap between germline ends came to 5 bases. As DNA, the CDR3 is TGTGCCAGCTGGGCAGAGACCCAGTACTTC. It encodes CASWAETQYF.

In this sample, this clonotype turned up many times. This sequence joins TRBV11-1 and TRBJ2-7; 11 nucleotides agree with TRBD2. In germline, CDR1 is SGHAT, CDR2 FQDESV (reference sequence). The CDR3 is 15 residues long. V trimming: 3 bases; J trimming: 2 bases; junction bases outside the gene matches: 3. CDR3 nucleotide sequence: TGTGCCAGCAGCTTTAGCGGGGGGGCTCCCTACGAGCAGTACTTC. Amino acids: CASSFSGGAPYEQYF. The variable domain in full, with the rest retrieved from reference TRBV11-1 and TRBJ2-7, is EAEVAQSPRYKITEKSQAVAFWCDPISGHATLYWYRQILGQGPELLVQFQDESVVDDSQLPKDRFSAERLKGVDSTLKIQPAELGDSAMYLCASSFSGGAPYEQYFGPGTRLTVT.

The chain couples TRBV25-1 to TRBJ2-5; 11 bases map to TRBD2. Trimming cost V 1 base and J 7 bases; bases outside gene matches: 8. In germline, CDR1 is MGHDK, CDR2 SYGVNS. The CDR3 extends over 16 amino acids. CDR3 sequence: CASSEWGSGRAVTQYF. The CDR3, as DNA: TGTGCCAGCAGTGAATGGGGTAGCGGGAGGGCTGTGACCCAGTACTTC.

This clonotype came up many times. The chain has TRBV28 and TRBJ2-5; TRBD1 might be the D (6 bases). In germline, CDR1 is MDHEN, CDR2 SYDVKM. V was shortened by 5 bases and J by 1 base, with 14 bases between the two germline ends. The CDR3 is 15 residues long. CDR3 in amino acids: CASSTPWTVQETQYF. In nucleotides, the CDR3 is TGTGCCAGCAGTACACCCTGGACAGTCCAAGAGACCCAGTACTTC.

This clonotype was seen at least ten times. The chain links TRBV30 to TRBJ2-7; weak D call: TRBD2 (6 bases). Germline CDR1 reads GTSNPN; CDR2 reads SVGIG (reference sequence). CDR3 length: 13 residues. With 1 base removed from V and 7 bases from J, the gap between germline ends came to 14 bases. The DNA for the CDR3 is TGTGCCTGGAGTGCGGGACTCATGGGAGAGCAGTACTTC. It encodes CAWSAGLMGEQYF. Using reference TRBV30 and TRBJ2-7 for the parts outside the CDR3, the full variable domain is SQTIHQWPATLVQPVGSPLSLECTVEGTSNPNLYWYRQAAGRGLQLLFYSVGIGQISSEVPQNLSASRPQDRQFILSSKKLLLSDSGFYLCAWSAGLMGEQYFGPGTRLTVT.

This chain joins TRBV12-3 or TRBV12-4 and TRBJ2-5; D possibly corresponds to TRBD2 (5 bases). This CDR3 comprises 16 residues. The germline V and J ends were trimmed by 2 bases and 5 bases, with 18 bases remaining between them. This CDR3 is CASSLIGGGPGETQYF. CDR3 DNA: TGTGCCAGCAGTTTAATCGGCGGAGGTCCGGGGGAGACCCAGTACTTC.

This sequence joins TRBV11-2 and TRBJ2-7; no reliable D call. The V gene lost 2 bases and the J gene lost 3 bases, with 5 bases spanning the gap. This CDR3 has 12 amino acids. Germline V gene lookup returns CDR1 SGHAT and CDR2 FQNNGV. CDR3 sequence: CASSLPDYEQYF. CDR3 in DNA: TGTGCCAGCAGCTTACCCGACTACGAGCAGTACTTC. The variable domain in full, completed from reference TRBV11-2 and TRBJ2-7, reads EAGVAQSPRYKIIEKRQSVAFWCNPISGHATLYWYQQILGQGPKLLIQFQNNGVVDDSQLPKDRFSAERLKGVDSTLKIQPAKLEDSAVYLCASSLPDYEQYFGPGTRLTVT.

This clonotype came up many times. The V call is TRBV13, the J call TRBJ1-1, with 7 nucleotides matching TRBD1. The germline V gene has CDR1 PRHDT and CDR2 FYEKMQ (reference sequence). The V segment lost 5 bases and the J segment 6 bases; nucleotides outside the gene matches: 12. The CDR3 runs to 15 residues. This CDR3 is CASSPSGGPKAEAFF. The CDR3, as DNA: TGTGCCAGCAGCCCTTCAGGGGGGCCTAAGGCTGAAGCTTTCTTT.

The genes are TRBV4-2 and TRBJ2-7; TRBD2 is a possible D gene (5 bases). V was shortened by 1 base and J by 4 bases, with 11 bases between the two germline ends. Germline assignment: CDR1 LGHNA and CDR2 YNFKEQ. This CDR3 has 14 residues. CDR3 nucleotide sequence: TGTGCCAGCAGCCAAGGGGGAGCGGATTACGAGCAGTACTTC. It yields the protein CASSQGGADYEQYF.

The chain joins TRBV18 to TRBJ1-4; 7 bases map to TRBD1. Germline CDR1 reads KGHSH; CDR2 reads LQKENI. The CDR3 has 16 residues. Losses at the gene ends were 4 bases for V and 1 base for J; bases not matched to a gene: 6. Written as DNA, the CDR3 is TGTGCCAGCTCACTCAGGGGGACCAAAACTAATGAAAAACTGTTTTTT. Its protein is CASSLRGTKTNEKLFF. The whole variable domain, remainder taken from reference TRBV18 and TRBJ1-4, is NAGVMQNPRHLVRRRGQEARLRCSPMKGHSHVYWYRQLPEEGLKFMVYLQKENIIDESGMPKERFSAEFPKEGPSILRIQQVVRGDSAAYFCASSLRGTKTNEKLFFGSGTQLSVL.

This clonotype was recorded many times. This chain links TRBV6-2 or TRBV6-3 with TRBJ1-5, with 10 bases that match TRBD1. CDR3 size: 15 residues. Germline V CDR1 and CDR2: MNHEY, SVGEGT. V shed 2 bases, J shed 4 bases, and the junction held 2 bases outside the gene matches. The CDR3 here is CASSYGQGVNQPQHF. CDR3 nucleotide sequence: TGTGCCAGCAGTTACGGACAGGGGGTGAATCAGCCCCAGCATTTT.

In its sample, this clonotype was seen many times. The chain combines TRBV6-2 or TRBV6-3 with TRBJ2-7; D might be TRBD2 (5 bases). The CDR3 length is 18 residues. Germline CDR1 is MNHEY and CDR2 is SVGEGT. V lost 0 bases and J 0 bases, leaving 18 bases between the germline ends. The CDR3: CASSYSIVAWESSYEQYF. In DNA form, the CDR3 reads TGTGCCAGCAGTTACTCGATAGTTGCCTGGGAGAGCTCCTACGAGCAGTACTTC.